This TCR beta chain was captured by sequencing in a study of blood T cell repertoires in COVID-19. Study context: Material from acute and convalescent COVID-19 was sourced from the United States, Italy and Spain. From T cells, B-cell-depleted T cells, or PBMCs came the material, which was cDNA or gDNA.

Measured with immunoSEQ multiplex PCR; TCRdb has only the in-frame clones, and not every one. The sample includes about 53,000 clones, more than 60% of them seen just once. Germline assignment: CDR1 SGDLS and CDR2 YYNGEE. The ends lost 7 bases at V and 6 bases at J; junction bases unmatched: 9. The CDR3 contains 16 residues. This clone has only a few counts. The V call is TRBV9, the J call TRBJ2-3, with TRBD2 matching over 15 bases. The TCR comes from a human donor with active or convalescent COVID-19. The donor label of this sample is uncertain. Sequencing was done on a sample of peripheral blood. The CDR3 is CASSGLAGGPADTQYF. CDR3 DNA sequence: TGTGCCAGCTCCGGACTAGCGGGAGGGCCGGCGGATACGCAGTATTTT. Full variable domain (remainder filled in from reference TRBV9 and TRBJ2-3): DSGVTQTPKHLITATGQRVTLRCSPRSGDLSVYWYQQSLDQGLQFLIQYYNGEERAKGNILERFSAQQFPDLHSELNLSSLELGDSALYFCASSGLAGGPADTQYFGPGTRLTVL.